Presented here are 5 T cell receptor beta chains from one specimen sequenced in a study of blood T cell repertoires in COVID-19. TCRdb's table, derived via immunoSEQ multiplex PCR, lists solely in-frame clones and lacks some. Here the sample spans around 320,000 clones, more than 85% being singletons. Sequencing was done on a sample of PBMCs or T cells enriched from blood (not recorded which). All receptors derive from a young woman who had been exposed to COVID-19.

This clone was detected once. The J gene is TRBJ1-5, the V gene TRBV19; possibly TRBD1 for D (6 bases). The CDR3 is 16 residues long. Per the germline V gene, CDR1 is LNHDA and CDR2 is SQIVND (reference sequence). V lost 3 bases and J lost 2, with 14 bases in between. The DNA of the CDR3 is TGTGCCAGTAGTATTAATGCCAGGGGAGGCAATCAGCCCCAGCATTTT. Translating it yields CASSINARGGNQPQHF. Drawing the rest from reference TRBV19 and TRBJ1-5, the complete variable domain is DGGITQSPKYLFRKEGQNVTLSCEQNLNHDAMYWYRQDPGQGLRLIYYSQIVNDFQKGDIAEGYSVSREKKESFPLTVTSAQKNPTAFYLCASSINARGGNQPQHFGDGTRLSIL.

The chain couples TRBV7-9 to TRBJ1-5, with D perhaps TRBD1 (6 bases). The CDR3 consists of 14 residues. V lost 5 bases, J lost 1 base, and 9 bases lay in between. Germline values: CDR1 SEHNR, CDR2 FQNEAQ (reference sequence). CDR3 nucleotide sequence: TGTGCCAGCAGCACTGGGACAAGCAATCAGCCCCAGCATTTT. Its protein product is CASSTGTSNQPQHF. The entire variable domain, with the rest obtained from reference TRBV7-9 and TRBJ1-5, is as follows: DTGVSQNPRHKITKRGQNVTFRCDPISEHNRLYWYRQTLGQGPEFLTYFQNEAQLEKSRLLSDRFSAERPKGSFSTLEIQRTEQGDSAMYLCASSTGTSNQPQHFGDGTRLSIL.

About this clone itself: This sample includes further DNA sequences coding for the same CDR3. The chain combines TRBV10-3 with TRBJ1-1; D unresolved. The V gene's germline CDR1 is ENHRY and CDR2 SYGVKD. V lost 5 bases to trimming and J lost 3 bases, with 13 bases between them. The CDR3 is made up of 14 amino acids. This CDR3 reads CAISLTGSDTEAFF. CDR3 sequence (DNA): TGTGCCATCAGTCTGACGGGAAGTGACACTGAAGCTTTCTTT.

The chain carries TRBV6-5 and TRBJ1-1, with TRBD1 matching 7 bases. This CDR3 spans 14 amino acids. Per the germline V gene, CDR1 is MNHEY and CDR2 is SVGAGI. Trimming removed 5 bases from V and 6 bases from J; junction bases left unmatched: 9. This chain's CDR3 is CASSKTGWFSEAFF. The CDR3 DNA sequence: TGTGCCAGCAGTAAGACAGGGTGGTTTTCTGAAGCTTTCTTT.

The J gene is TRBJ1-1, the V gene TRBV6-2 or TRBV6-3, with D maybe TRBD1 (5 bases). The CDR3 covers 14 residues. Per germline, CDR1 MNHEY and CDR2 SVGEGT. V lost 5 bases to trimming and J lost 7 bases, with 17 bases between them. CDR3: CASSLNRRSGEAFF. In DNA form, the CDR3 reads TGTGCCAGCAGTCTCAACAGGCGGAGTGGTGAAGCTTTCTTT.